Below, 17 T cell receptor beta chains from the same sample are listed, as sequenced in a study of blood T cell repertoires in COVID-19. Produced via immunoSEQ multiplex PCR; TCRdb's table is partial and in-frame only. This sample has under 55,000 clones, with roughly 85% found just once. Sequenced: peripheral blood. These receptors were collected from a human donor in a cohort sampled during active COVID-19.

CDR3 residues: CASSLGSATNEKLFF. The CDR3 region has the DNA TGTGCCAGCAGCTTAGGGAGTGCGACTAATGAAAAACTGTTTTTT. V usage is TRBV7-9 and J usage is TRBJ1-4; the D is unclear. This CDR3 comprises 15 residues. CDR1 and CDR2 from the germline V gene are SEHNR and FQNEAQ (reference sequence). Trimming pared 1 base from V and 2 bases from J, leaving 8 bases between.

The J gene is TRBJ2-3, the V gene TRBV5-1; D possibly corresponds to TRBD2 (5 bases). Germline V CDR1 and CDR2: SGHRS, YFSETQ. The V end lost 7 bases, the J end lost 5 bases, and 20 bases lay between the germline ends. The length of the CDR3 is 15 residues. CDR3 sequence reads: CASASRTGTIDTQYF. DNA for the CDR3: TGCGCCAGCGCTTCTCGAACGGGAACCATAGATACGCAGTATTTT.

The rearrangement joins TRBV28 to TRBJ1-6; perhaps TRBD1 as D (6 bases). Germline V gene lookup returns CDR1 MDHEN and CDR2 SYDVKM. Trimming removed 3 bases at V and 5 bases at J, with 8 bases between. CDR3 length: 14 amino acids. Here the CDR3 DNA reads TGTGCCAGCAGTTTGGGGGGGCATAATTCACCCCTCCACTTT. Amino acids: CASSLGGHNSPLHF.

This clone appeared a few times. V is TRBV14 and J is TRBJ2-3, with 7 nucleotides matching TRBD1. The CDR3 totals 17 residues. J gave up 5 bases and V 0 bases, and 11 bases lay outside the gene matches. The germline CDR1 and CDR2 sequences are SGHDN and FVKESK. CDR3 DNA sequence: TGTGCCAGCAGCCAAGATAGAGCGAGCAGGGGGATAGATACGCAGTATTTT. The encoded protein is CASSQDRASRGIDTQYF.

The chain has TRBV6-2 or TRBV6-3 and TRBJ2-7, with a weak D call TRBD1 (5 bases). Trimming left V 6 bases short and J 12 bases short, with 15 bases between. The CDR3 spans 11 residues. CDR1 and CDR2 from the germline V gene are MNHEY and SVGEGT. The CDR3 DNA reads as TGTGCCAGCAGCGACCAGGGAAATCGGTACTTC. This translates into CASSDQGNRYF.

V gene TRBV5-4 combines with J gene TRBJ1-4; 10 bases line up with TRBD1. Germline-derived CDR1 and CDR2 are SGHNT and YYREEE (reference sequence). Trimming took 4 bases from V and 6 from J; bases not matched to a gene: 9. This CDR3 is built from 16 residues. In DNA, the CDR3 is TGTGCCAGCAGCCGATTAACGGGACAGGGGTATGAAAAACTGTTTTTT. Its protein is CASSRLTGQGYEKLFF.

The CDR3 bases are TGCGCCAGCAGCTTGGGGACAGGAAATTACAATGAGCAGTTCTTC. Translating gives CASSLGTGNYNEQFF. The chain employs TRBV5-1 and TRBJ2-1, with 7 positions matching TRBD1. The CDR3 is 15 residues long. After removal of 0 bases from V and 4 bases from J, the junction contained 4 bases not matched to a gene. The germline gives CDR1 SGHRS, CDR2 YFSETQ.

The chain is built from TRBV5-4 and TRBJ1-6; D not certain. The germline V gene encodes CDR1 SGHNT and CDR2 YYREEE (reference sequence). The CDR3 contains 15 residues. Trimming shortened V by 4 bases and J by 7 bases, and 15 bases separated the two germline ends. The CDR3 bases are TGTGCCAGCAGCCCGGACTGGGCGGGAAATTCACCCCTCCACTTT. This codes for CASSPDWAGNSPLHF.

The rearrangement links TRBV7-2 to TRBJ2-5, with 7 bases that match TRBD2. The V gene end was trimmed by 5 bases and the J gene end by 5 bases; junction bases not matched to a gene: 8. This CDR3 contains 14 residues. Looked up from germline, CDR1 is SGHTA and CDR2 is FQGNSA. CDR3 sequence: CASSLMGGWETQYF. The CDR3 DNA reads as TGTGCCAGCAGCCTGATGGGGGGGTGGGAGACCCAGTACTTC.

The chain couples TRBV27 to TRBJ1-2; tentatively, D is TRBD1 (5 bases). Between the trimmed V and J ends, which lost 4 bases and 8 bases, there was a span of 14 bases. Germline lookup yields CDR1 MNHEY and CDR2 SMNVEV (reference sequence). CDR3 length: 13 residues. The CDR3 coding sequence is TGTGCCAGCAGTTCGCGGGGCCCCCAGGGCTACACCTTC. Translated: CASSSRGPQGYTF.

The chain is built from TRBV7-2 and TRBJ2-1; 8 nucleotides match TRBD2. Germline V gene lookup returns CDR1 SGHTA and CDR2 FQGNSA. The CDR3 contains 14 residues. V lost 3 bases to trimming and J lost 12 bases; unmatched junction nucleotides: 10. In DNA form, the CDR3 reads TGTGCCAGCAGCTTGGGTGGAAGCGGGGGATGGCAGTTCTTC. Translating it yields CASSLGGSGGWQFF.

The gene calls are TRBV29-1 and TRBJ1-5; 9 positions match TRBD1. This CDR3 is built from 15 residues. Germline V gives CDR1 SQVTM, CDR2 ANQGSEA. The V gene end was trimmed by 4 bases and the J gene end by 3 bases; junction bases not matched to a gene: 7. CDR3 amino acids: CSVAAGTGNNQPQHF. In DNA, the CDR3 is TGCAGCGTTGCCGCCGGGACAGGGAACAATCAGCCCCAGCATTTT.

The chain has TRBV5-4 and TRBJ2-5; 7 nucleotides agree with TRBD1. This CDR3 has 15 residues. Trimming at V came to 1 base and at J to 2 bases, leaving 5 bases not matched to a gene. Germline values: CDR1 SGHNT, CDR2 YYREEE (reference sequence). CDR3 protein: CASSLNRGVQETQYF. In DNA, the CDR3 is TGTGCCAGCAGCTTGAACAGGGGAGTTCAAGAGACCCAGTACTTC.

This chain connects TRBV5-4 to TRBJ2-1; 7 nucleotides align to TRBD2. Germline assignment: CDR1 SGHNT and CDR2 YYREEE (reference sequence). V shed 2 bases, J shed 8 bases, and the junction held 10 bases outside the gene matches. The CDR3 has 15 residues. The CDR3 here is CASSFTVERGHEQFF. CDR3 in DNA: TGTGCCAGCAGCTTTACTGTTGAGCGGGGCCATGAGCAGTTCTTC.

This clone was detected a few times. CDR3 loop: CASSRGGDGNQPQHF. In DNA, the CDR3 is TGTGCCAGCAGCCGAGGCGGGGACGGCAATCAGCCCCAGCATTTT. This rearrangement joins TRBV6-5 to TRBJ1-5; tentative D call: TRBD1 (5 bases). Germline CDR1 is MNHEY and CDR2 is SVGAGI. V lost 6 bases to trimming and J lost 2 bases, with 14 bases between them. CDR3 length: 15 amino acids.

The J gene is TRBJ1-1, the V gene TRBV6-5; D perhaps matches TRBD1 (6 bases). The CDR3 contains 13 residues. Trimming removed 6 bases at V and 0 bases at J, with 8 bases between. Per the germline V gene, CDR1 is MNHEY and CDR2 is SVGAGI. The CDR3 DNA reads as TGTGCCAGCAGGTGGACAGTGAACACTGAAGCTTTCTTT. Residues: CASRWTVNTEAFF.

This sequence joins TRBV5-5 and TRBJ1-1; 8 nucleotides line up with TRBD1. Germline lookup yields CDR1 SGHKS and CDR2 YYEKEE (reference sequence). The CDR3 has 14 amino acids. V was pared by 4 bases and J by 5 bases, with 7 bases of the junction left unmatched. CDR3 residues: CASSRYRGETEAFF. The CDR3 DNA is TGTGCCAGCAGCCGATACAGGGGGGAGACTGAAGCTTTCTTT.